This record looks at one T cell receptor beta chain sequence and its context. Its antigen remains unknown. The data stem from a study of cytomegalovirus exposure and HLA in healthy donors. Study-wide findings and caveats: Cytomegalovirus association was assigned to about 150 TCR beta chains. Sequencing artifact likely explains a cluster of highly shared sequence variants. Exclusion as indistinguishable affected some V segments, including TRBV6-2 and TRBV6-3.

60 Vbeta and 13 Jbeta primers were used in PCR. Using immunoSEQ multiplex PCR, the repertoire was profiled, and TCRdb retains in-frame clones only, with some absent. Of 150,000 to 200,000 clones listed, over 75% are singletons. Trimming at V came to 0 bases and at J to 0 bases, leaving 2 bases not matched to a gene. This CDR3 comprises 15 residues. Germline V gives CDR1 SGHRS, CDR2 YFSETQ. Sequencing was carried out using PBMCs. The rearrangement uses TRBV5-1 and TRBJ2-5, with 7 bases fitting TRBD1. The receptor was isolated from a woman aged 25 to 39 in good health and CMV-seronegative. The CDR3 reads CASSLAQGNQETQYF. In nucleotides, the CDR3 is TGCGCCAGCAGCTTGGCACAGGGGAACCAAGAGACCCAGTACTTC.